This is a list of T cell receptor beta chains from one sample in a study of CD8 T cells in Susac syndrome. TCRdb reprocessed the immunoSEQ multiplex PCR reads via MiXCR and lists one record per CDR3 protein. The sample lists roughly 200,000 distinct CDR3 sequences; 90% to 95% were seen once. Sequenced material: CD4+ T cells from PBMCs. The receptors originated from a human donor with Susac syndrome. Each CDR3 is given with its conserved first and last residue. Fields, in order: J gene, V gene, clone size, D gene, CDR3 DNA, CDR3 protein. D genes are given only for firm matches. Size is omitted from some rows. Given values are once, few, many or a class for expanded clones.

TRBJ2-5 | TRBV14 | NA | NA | TGTGCCAGCAGCCAAGAGGGCGGATCGGCGGCCCAGTACTTC | CASSQEGGSAAQYF
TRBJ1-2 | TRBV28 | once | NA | TGTGCCAGCAGTTTAAGGGGTGGCTACACCTTC | CASSLRGGYTF
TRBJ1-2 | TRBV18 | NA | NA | TGTGCCAGCTCACAACAGTCTAACTATGGCTACACCTTC | CASSQQSNYGYTF
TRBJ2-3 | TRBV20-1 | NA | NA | TGCAGTGCTAGAGATCCCGCAGATACGCAGTATTTT | CSARDPADTQYF
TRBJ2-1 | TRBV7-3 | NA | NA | TGTGCCAGCAGCCCGTCGCTGAGAGGCGAGCAGTTCTTC | CASSPSLRGEQFF
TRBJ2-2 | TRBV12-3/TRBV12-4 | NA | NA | TGTGCCAGCAGAAAACCTGGGGGTGGGGAGCTGTTTTTT | CASRKPGGGELFF
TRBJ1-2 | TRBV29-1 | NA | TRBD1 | TGCAGCGTTGCGGGGACAGCGGGCTACACCTTC | CSVAGTAGYTF
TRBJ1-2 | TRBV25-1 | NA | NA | TGTGCCAGCAGTCAGGGGACTAACTATGGCTACACCTTC | CASSQGTNYGYTF
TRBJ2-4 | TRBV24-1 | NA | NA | TGTGCCACCAGTGATTCTCGGACCTCCGGAAACATTCAGTACTTC | CATSDSRTSGNIQYF
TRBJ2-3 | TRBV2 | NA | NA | TGTGCCAGCAGCGAGCAGTTAGCCACAGATACGCAGTATTTT | CASSEQLATDTQYF
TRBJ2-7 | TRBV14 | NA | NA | TGTGCCAGCAGCCAAGAGGCGTCAGGGGGGAAGTACGAGCAGTACTTC | CASSQEASGGKYEQYF
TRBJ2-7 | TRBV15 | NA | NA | TGTGCCACCAGCATCTATCAGGGCTCCTACGAGCAGTACTTC | CATSIYQGSYEQYF